This T cell receptor (beta chain) appears in the sequencing data of a study of T cell changes during pregnancy in multiple sclerosis. CDR3 length: 14 residues. Germline V CDR1 and CDR2: LNHDA, SQIVND (reference sequence). With 4 bases clipped from V and 0 bases from J, the junction kept 2 bases outside the gene matches. Only one count was recorded for this clone. Measured with immunoSEQ multiplex PCR; TCRdb has only the in-frame clones, and not every one. The sample yields about 73,000 clones, over 80% seen once. This clonotype originated in a female donor in good health, enrolled as a control in a pregnancy study. The sample was peripheral blood, taken in the third trimester of pregnancy. V is TRBV19 and J is TRBJ1-1, with 7 bases matching TRBD1. The DNA for the CDR3 is TGTGCCAGTAGTAGGACAGGATTGAACACTGAAGCTTTCTTT. Its translation is CASSRTGLNTEAFF.